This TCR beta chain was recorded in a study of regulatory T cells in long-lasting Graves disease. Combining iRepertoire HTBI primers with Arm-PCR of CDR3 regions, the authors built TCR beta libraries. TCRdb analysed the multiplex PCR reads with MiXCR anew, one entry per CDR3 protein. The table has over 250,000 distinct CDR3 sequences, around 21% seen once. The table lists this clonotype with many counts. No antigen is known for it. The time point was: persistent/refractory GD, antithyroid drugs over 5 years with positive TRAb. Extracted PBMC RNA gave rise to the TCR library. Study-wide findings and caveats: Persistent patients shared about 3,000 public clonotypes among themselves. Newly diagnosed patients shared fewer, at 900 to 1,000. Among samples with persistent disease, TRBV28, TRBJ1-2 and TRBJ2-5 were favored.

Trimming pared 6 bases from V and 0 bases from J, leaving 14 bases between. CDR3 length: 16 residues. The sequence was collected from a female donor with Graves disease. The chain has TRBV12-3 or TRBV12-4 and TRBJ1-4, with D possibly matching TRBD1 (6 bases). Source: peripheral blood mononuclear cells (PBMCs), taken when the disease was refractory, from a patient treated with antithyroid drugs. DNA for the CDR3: TGTGCCAGCAGCGCCAACAGGGACGCAACTAATGAAAAACTGTTTTTT. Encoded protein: CASSANRDATNEKLFF.